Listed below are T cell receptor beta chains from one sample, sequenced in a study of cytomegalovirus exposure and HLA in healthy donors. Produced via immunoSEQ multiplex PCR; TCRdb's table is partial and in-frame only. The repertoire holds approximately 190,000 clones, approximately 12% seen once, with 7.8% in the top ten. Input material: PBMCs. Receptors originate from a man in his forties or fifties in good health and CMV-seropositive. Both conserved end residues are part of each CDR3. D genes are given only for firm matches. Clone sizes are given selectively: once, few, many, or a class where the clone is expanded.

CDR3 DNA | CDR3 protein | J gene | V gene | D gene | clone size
TGTGCCAGCAGGGAGAGGGTAGGTCAAAAGAGAGAGACCCAGTACTTC | CASRERVGQKRETQYF | TRBJ2-5 | TRBV6-4 | NA | NA
TGTGCCAGTAGTATGAGGGGGCAGGGAAATTCACCCCTCCACTTT | CASSMRGQGNSPLHF | TRBJ1-6 | TRBV19 | TRBD1 | NA
TGTGCCAGCCCCTCTAGCAATCAGCCCCAGCATTTT | CASPSSNQPQHF | TRBJ1-5 | TRBV28 | NA | NA
TGCAGCGTTGGAGGGTCAACGACCAATGAGCAGTTCTTC | CSVGGSTTNEQFF | TRBJ2-1 | TRBV29-1 | NA | few
TGTGCCAGCAGCTCATCGAGCGGGGAAGTAGGGGAGCTGTTTTTT | CASSSSSGEVGELFF | TRBJ2-2 | TRBV11-3 | TRBD2 | once
TGCGCCAGCAGCGGGGGACAGGGTTCCTACAATGAGCAGTTCTTC | CASSGGQGSYNEQFF | TRBJ2-1 | TRBV5-1 | TRBD1 | few
TGTGCCAGCAGCTCGGACAGACTCGCCCGAAAACTGTTTTTT | CASSSDRLARKLFF | TRBJ1-4 | TRBV7-9 | NA | few
TGTGCCTGGAGTGTGACGGGCAGGGCGAACACTGAAGCTTTCTTT | CAWSVTGRANTEAFF | TRBJ1-1 | TRBV30 | NA | NA
TGTGCCAGCAGTGACCCACCTAGGAAGGAGCAGTTCTTC | CASSDPPRKEQFF | TRBJ2-1 | TRBV6-4 | NA | few
TGCGCCAGCAGCTTAAACAGCCGGGGAAGGGCCAACGTCCTGACTTTC | CASSLNSRGRANVLTF | TRBJ2-6 | TRBV5-1 | NA | NA
TGTGCCAGCAGCCCCTCGTCCCGACTGGCGGTAGGAAACACCATATATTTT | CASSPSSRLAVGNTIYF | TRBJ1-3 | TRBV7-6 | NA | few
TGTGCCAGCAGCTTAGGGACTAGCGGCCCCCGCACAGATACGCAGTATTTT | CASSLGTSGPRTDTQYF | TRBJ2-3 | TRBV11-3 | TRBD2 | few
TGTGCCATCAGTGAGTCAAGGACTAGCGGGGTGGAGACCCAGTACTTC | CAISESRTSGVETQYF | TRBJ2-5 | TRBV10-3 | TRBD2 | few
TGTGCCAGCACCAAAGGGGGTTCTCGGGAAAAACTGTTTTTT | CASTKGGSREKLFF | TRBJ1-4 | TRBV2 | NA | few
TGTGCCAGCAGTTACGACAGGTCCTTCTCTGGAAACACCATATATTTT | CASSYDRSFSGNTIYF | TRBJ1-3 | TRBV6-5 | NA | few
TGTGCCAGCAGCCGAAGCGGACAGGGAAGCGAAAAACTGTTTTTT | CASSRSGQGSEKLFF | TRBJ1-4 | TRBV14 | TRBD1 | few
TGTGCCAGAAGCTCGAACAGGGGACACACCTTC | CARSSNRGHTF | TRBJ1-2 | TRBV5-3 | TRBD1 | few
TGTGCCAGCAGCTTGACAGGGATTAGTTCTGGGGCCAACGTCCTGACTTTC | CASSLTGISSGANVLTF | TRBJ2-6 | TRBV7-2 | TRBD1 | few
TGTGCCAGCTCAAGACAGGGGATCGACACCGGGGAGCTGTTTTTT | CASSRQGIDTGELFF | TRBJ2-2 | TRBV18 | TRBD1 | few
TGTGCCAGCAGCCCTCTAGGCTTCGGAGAGACCCAGTACTTC | CASSPLGFGETQYF | TRBJ2-5 | TRBV5-5 | NA | few
TGTGCCAGCAGCTTAGTAGGGAGAGGCACTGAAGCTTTCTTT | CASSLVGRGTEAFF | TRBJ1-1 | TRBV7-9 | NA | few
TGTGCCAGCAGCTTAGCGCCGTTAGATCGGGAGGGCTACACCTTC | CASSLAPLDREGYTF | TRBJ1-2 | TRBV7-8 | NA | NA
TGTGCCAGCAGCTTGCAGGGGGTCCACCAATCCTACGAGCAGTACTTC | CASSLQGVHQSYEQYF | TRBJ2-7 | TRBV5-6 | TRBD1 | NA
TGTGCCAGCAGCCGATGGACAGGGGCCAACACTGAAGCTTTCTTT | CASSRWTGANTEAFF | TRBJ1-1 | TRBV7-9 | TRBD1 | once
TGTGCCAGCAGCCATGACAGGGCGGGTCAGCCCCAGCATTTT | CASSHDRAGQPQHF | TRBJ1-5 | TRBV7-9 | TRBD1 | NA
TGTGCCAGCAGCTTTTCGACAGGGGGACAAGATTCACCCCTCCACTTT | CASSFSTGGQDSPLHF | TRBJ1-6 | TRBV7-9 | TRBD1 | NA
TGTGCCAGCAGCGCGTACCAAGAGACCCAGTACTTC | CASSAYQETQYF | TRBJ2-5 | TRBV7-2 | NA | NA
TGTGCCAGCAGCCGACAGGGTGGTGAGGGCTACACCTTC | CASSRQGGEGYTF | TRBJ1-2 | TRBV6-6 | TRBD1 | NA
TGCAGCGTTGAAGATCGAAAGCGGGGGGTCAACAATGAGCAGTTCTTC | CSVEDRKRGVNNEQFF | TRBJ2-1 | TRBV29-1 | TRBD2 | few
TGTGCCAGCAGCCAAGACGTGAGGAACACTGAAGCTTTCTTT | CASSQDVRNTEAFF | TRBJ1-1 | TRBV4-2 | NA | NA
TGCGCCAGCAGCCAGGGGGGTATAGCAGGGCTCACTGAAGCTTTCTTT | CASSQGGIAGLTEAFF | TRBJ1-1 | TRBV4-3 | NA | few
TGTGCCAGCACCGCCGGGGGGGGACTTGGGGGTGAGCAGTTCTTC | CASTAGGGLGGEQFF | TRBJ2-1 | TRBV6-6 | TRBD2 | NA
TGCGCCAGCAGCCCGGGAGGGTTGGGGGAGACCCAGTACTTC | CASSPGGLGETQYF | TRBJ2-5 | TRBV5-1 | TRBD2 | few
TGCGCCAGCAGCTTTAACAGGGGAGGAGGCGGCTACACCTTC | CASSFNRGGGGYTF | TRBJ1-2 | TRBV5-1 | TRBD1 | few
TGTGCCAGCACCGAAGATAGGGGCGAGACCCAGTACTTC | CASTEDRGETQYF | TRBJ2-5 | TRBV28 | NA | few
TGTGCCAGCAGTGGGGAAGGGGGAGCTTTCTTT | CASSGEGGAFF | TRBJ1-1 | TRBV2 | NA | NA
TGTGCCAGCAGCGAGGGAGATAGCAATCAGCCCCAGCATTTT | CASSEGDSNQPQHF | TRBJ1-5 | TRBV9 | NA | NA
TGTGCCAGCAGTCCCGGTGGGCGATTTGCAACTAATGAAAAACTGTTTTTT | CASSPGGRFATNEKLFF | TRBJ1-4 | TRBV27 | NA | NA
TGTGCCAGCCGCGCGACAGGAAATAGCAATCAGCCCCAGCATTTT | CASRATGNSNQPQHF | TRBJ1-5 | TRBV2 | NA | NA
TGTGCCTGGAGTGGGAGGAGGGGGAACACTGAAGCTTTCTTT | CAWSGRRGNTEAFF | TRBJ1-1 | TRBV30 | NA | NA
TGTGCCAGCAGTGTGGTTGCGAAAAATGAGCAGTTCTTC | CASSVVAKNEQFF | TRBJ2-1 | TRBV2 | NA | NA
TGTGCCATCAGCCCTGGACAGGCGGGGTCACCCCTCCACTTT | CAISPGQAGSPLHF | TRBJ1-6 | TRBV10-3 | TRBD1 | few
TGTGCCACCAGCAGAGCAACGACAGGGGGCAATCAGCCCCAGCATTTT | CATSRATTGGNQPQHF | TRBJ1-5 | TRBV15 | TRBD1 | few
TGCGCCAGCAGTCAGGTCAATGAGCAGTTCTTC | CASSQVNEQFF | TRBJ2-1 | TRBV10-2 | NA | NA
TGTGCCAGCAGCCCCCCGGGACAGGGGGCCTACGAGCAGTACTTC | CASSPPGQGAYEQYF | TRBJ2-7 | TRBV4-2 | TRBD1 | few